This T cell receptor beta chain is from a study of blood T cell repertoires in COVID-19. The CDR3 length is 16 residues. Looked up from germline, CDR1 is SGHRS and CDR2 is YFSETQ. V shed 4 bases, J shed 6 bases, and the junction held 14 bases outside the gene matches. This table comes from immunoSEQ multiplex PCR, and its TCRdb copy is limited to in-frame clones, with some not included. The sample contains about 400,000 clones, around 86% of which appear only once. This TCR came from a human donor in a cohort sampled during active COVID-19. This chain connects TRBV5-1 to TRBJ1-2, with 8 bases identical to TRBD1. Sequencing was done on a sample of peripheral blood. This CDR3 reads CASSGGLRGRSNGYTF. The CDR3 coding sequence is TGCGCCAGCAGCGGGGGCCTCAGGGGGCGTTCAAATGGCTACACCTTC. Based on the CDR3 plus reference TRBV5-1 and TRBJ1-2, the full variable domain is KAGVTQTPRYLIKTRGQQVTLSCSPISGHRSVSWYQQTPGQGLQFLFEYFSETQRNKGNFPGRFSGRQFSNSRSEMNVSTLELGDSALYLCASSGGLRGRSNGYTFGSGTRLTVV.